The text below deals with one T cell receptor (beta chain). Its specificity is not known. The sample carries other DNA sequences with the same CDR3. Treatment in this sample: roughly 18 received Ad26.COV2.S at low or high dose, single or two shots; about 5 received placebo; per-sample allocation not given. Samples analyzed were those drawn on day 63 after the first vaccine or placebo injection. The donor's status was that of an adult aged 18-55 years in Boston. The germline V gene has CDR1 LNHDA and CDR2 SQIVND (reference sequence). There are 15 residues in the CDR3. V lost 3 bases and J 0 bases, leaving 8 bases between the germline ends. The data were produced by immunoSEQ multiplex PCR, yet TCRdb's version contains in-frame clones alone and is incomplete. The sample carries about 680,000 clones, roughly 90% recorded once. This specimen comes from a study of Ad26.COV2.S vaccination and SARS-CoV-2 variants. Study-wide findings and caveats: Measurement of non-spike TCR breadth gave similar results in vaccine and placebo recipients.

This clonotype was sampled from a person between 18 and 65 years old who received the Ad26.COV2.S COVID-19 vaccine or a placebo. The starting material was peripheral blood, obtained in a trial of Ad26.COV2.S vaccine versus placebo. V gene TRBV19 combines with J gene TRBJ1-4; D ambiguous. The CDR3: CASSIGPSTNEKLFF. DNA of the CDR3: TGTGCCAGTAGTATCGGACCTTCAACTAATGAAAAACTGTTTTTT.